The 12 T cell receptor beta chains presented below share a single source sample, sequenced in a study of identifying expanded T cells in peripheral blood. Generated by immunoSEQ multiplex PCR, the TCRdb table keeps only in-frame clones and is missing some. The sample has more than 85,000 clones; around 88% are singletons. The sequencing sample was made of blood. The receptors shown here come from a person aged 18-70 years in good health.

The chain joins TRBV7-8 to TRBJ2-7; D assignment may be TRBD1 or TRBD2 (5 bases each). CDR3 length: 13 residues. CDR1 and CDR2 (germline): SGHVS, FQNEAQ. V lost 0 bases to trimming and J lost 5 bases, with 8 bases between them. CDR3 residues: CASSLAGDDEQYF. As DNA, the CDR3 is TGTGCCAGCAGCTTAGCAGGGGACGACGAGCAGTACTTC.

The chain is built from TRBV4-1 and TRBJ2-7; D is tentatively TRBD1 or TRBD2 (5 bases each). The CDR3 covers 16 residues. V was cut by 0 bases and J by 1 base, with 13 bases left in between. Germline CDR1 MGHRA, CDR2 YSYEKL. The CDR3 sequence: CASSQDLRGRSYEQYF. The CDR3 nucleotides are TGCGCCAGCAGCCAAGATCTGAGGGGCCGGTCCTACGAGCAGTACTTC.

This chain joins TRBV2 and TRBJ2-7; 7 nucleotides line up with TRBD2. The CDR3 runs 14 residues. The V gene end was trimmed by 5 bases and the J gene end by 2 bases; junction bases not matched to a gene: 6. Germline assignment: CDR1 SNHLY and CDR2 FYNNEI. CDR3 nucleotides: TGTGCCAGCAGTTTTGGGACTATTGCCTACGAGCAGTACTTC. Translating it yields CASSFGTIAYEQYF.

This chain joins TRBV4-2 and TRBJ1-6, with D uncertain. The CDR3 runs 18 residues. Per germline, CDR1 LGHNA and CDR2 YNFKEQ. V lost 0 bases and J lost 0, with 12 bases in between. CDR3 sequence: CASSQDSGLSSYNSPLHF. Written as DNA, the CDR3 is TGTGCCAGCAGCCAAGATAGTGGGCTCAGCTCCTATAATTCACCCCTCCACTTT.

The rearrangement uses TRBV5-1 and TRBJ2-7; D may correspond to TRBD1 or TRBD2 (5 bases each). Germline CDR1 and CDR2: SGHRS and YFSETQ. V gave up 5 bases and J gave up 2 bases, with 17 bases separating them. The CDR3 sequence is 15 residues long. CDR3 protein: CASSGTGTVTYEQYF. For the CDR3, the DNA is TGCGCCAGCAGTGGGACCGGGACCGTGACCTACGAGCAGTACTTC.

The chain joins TRBV7-9 to TRBJ2-7; D possibly matches TRBD1 or TRBD2 (6 bases each). Deletions cut 6 bases from V and 0 bases from J, with 15 bases between. The CDR3 is 15 residues long. In germline, CDR1 is SEHNR, CDR2 FQNEAQ (reference sequence). The CDR3 is CASSRGAVLSYEQYF. The CDR3, as DNA: TGTGCCAGCAGTAGGGGGGCCGTCCTCTCCTACGAGCAGTACTTC.

The chain joins TRBV6-5 to TRBJ2-7; D tentatively fits TRBD1 or TRBD2 (5 bases each). The CDR3 has 15 amino acids. Germline V CDR1 and CDR2: MNHEY, SVGAGI. The ends were cut back, 3 bases at V and 0 bases at J, with 12 bases in the middle. The CDR3 reads CASSYSKGTSYEQYF. CDR3 coding DNA: TGTGCCAGCAGTTATTCGAAGGGGACCTCCTACGAGCAGTACTTC.

Only one count was recorded for this clone. The chain is built from TRBV30 and TRBJ1-6, with 8 nucleotides matching TRBD1. CDR3 length equals 14 residues. The germline V gene has CDR1 GTSNPN and CDR2 SVGIG (reference sequence). V shed 0 bases, J shed 11 bases, and the junction held 6 bases outside the gene matches. The CDR3 DNA reads as TGTGCCTGGAGTGTGGGGACAGGTGGAACACCCCTCCACTTT. Its translation: CAWSVGTGGTPLHF.

This CDR3 is CASSGQGVSYCEQYF. The CDR3, as DNA: TGTGCCAGCAGCGGACAGGGGGTTTCCTACTGCGAGCAGTACTTC. The chain couples TRBV21-1 to TRBJ2-7; TRBD1 reflects the table's D call only, with no check against the DNA. TRBV21-1 is reported as a pseudogene. CDR3 length: 15 residues.

The chain is built from TRBV4-2 and TRBJ2-7; TRBD2 matches 12 bases. Per germline, CDR1 LGHNA and CDR2 YNFKEQ. V shed 4 bases and J 2 bases; nucleotides not matched to a gene: 6. CDR3 length: 16 amino acids. For the CDR3, the DNA is TGTGCCAGCAGCCTCTCCGGGACTAGCGGGCCCTACGAGCAGTACTTC. It is translated as CASSLSGTSGPYEQYF.

CDR3 DNA: TGTGCCAGCAGCGAGCAAGGAGATCGCAATGAGCAGTTCTTC. As protein: CASSEQGDRNEQFF. The V gene is TRBV11-2, the J gene TRBJ2-1; D ambiguous. Germline CDR1 and CDR2: SGHAT and FQNNGV. CDR3 length: 14 residues. V was pared by 5 bases and J by 6 bases, with 14 bases between.

This clone was found once. This may arise from a read error, as a much more abundant clone is one base away. The genes are TRBV5-1 and TRBJ1-5; 7 bases map to TRBD1. This CDR3 is built from 15 residues. The V and J ends lost 3 bases and 6 bases, in that order; junction bases with no gene match: 9. Germline V gene data show CDR1 as SGHRS and CDR2 as YFSETQ. CDR3 sequence: CASSYKGAAGQPQHF. Written as DNA, the CDR3 is TGCGCCAGCAGCTATAAGGGGGCGGCCGGTCAGCCCCAGCATTTT.